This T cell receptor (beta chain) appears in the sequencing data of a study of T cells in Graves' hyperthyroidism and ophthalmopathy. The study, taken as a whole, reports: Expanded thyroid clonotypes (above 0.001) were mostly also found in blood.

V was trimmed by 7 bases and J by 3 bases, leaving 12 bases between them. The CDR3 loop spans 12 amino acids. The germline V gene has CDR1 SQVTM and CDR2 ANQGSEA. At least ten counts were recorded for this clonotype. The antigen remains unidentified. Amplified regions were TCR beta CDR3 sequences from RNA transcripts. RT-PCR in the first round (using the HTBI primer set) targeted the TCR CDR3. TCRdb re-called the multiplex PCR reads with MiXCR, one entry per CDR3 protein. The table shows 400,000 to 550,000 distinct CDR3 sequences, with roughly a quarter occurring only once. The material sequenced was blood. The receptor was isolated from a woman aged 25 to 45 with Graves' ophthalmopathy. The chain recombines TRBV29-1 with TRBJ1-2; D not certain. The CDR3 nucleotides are TGCAGCGCCGCGGGATTTGACTATGGCTACACCTTC. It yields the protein CSAAGFDYGYTF.